The sequence of this TCR beta chain was determined in a study of response to subunit inactivated influenza vaccine (dated by TCRdb to the late 2010s). About the study as a whole: The study used deep quantitative T cell receptor repertoire profiling to track responses to a trivalent subunit inactivated influenza vaccine.

As concerns this clonotype: The clone's antigen remains unknown. One base away there is no much larger clone; base qualities are not given.

Paper-wide results and their limitations: The authors suggested that each seasonal influenza vaccination may recruit only a limited number of new T cells.

The library was built by means of RT-PCR. Sequenced using an Illumina HiSeq 2500. TCRdb reprocessing: public reads trimmed at Q25 with fastp, clones called with MiXCR, in-frame beta chains kept. CDR3 protein sequences are deduplicated, and each keeps its most common genes and DNA. The sample table lists about 530,000 distinct CDR3 sequences, roughly 10% of them with a count of one. The top ten constitute about 9.4% of the sample. Counted from cysteine to phenylalanine, this CDR3 has 14 amino acids. Only the CDR3 portion is preserved as DNA: 42 bases, with reading frame beginning at the first base. Relative to germline, V is 6 bases shorter and J is 6 bases shorter, with 15 bases between their ends.

The sequence joins TRBV12-3 or TRBV12-4 to TRBJ2-1, with the D gene uncertain. The sequenced sample was PBMCs from blood, obtained on the day of vaccination. This clonotype was sampled from a middle-aged man who received an inactivated influenza vaccine. Donor details come from another sample of the same person, matched by shared clones. Here the CDR3 is given as CASRFGPAPNEQFF. The DNA sequence is given as TGTGCCAGCAGGTTTGGTCCAGCCCCCAATGAGCAGTTCTTC.